This TCR beta chain was captured in a study of control samples from healthy donors and cancer patients. The V gene's germline CDR1 is SGDLS and CDR2 YYNGEE. This CDR3 is built from 15 residues. V was pared by 3 bases and J by 0 bases, with 11 bases between. Only in-frame clones appear in the TCRdb table, and some are missing; sequencing was by immunoSEQ multiplex PCR. The sample comprises around 78,000 clones, roughly 94% of which are singletons, and around 4.9% rests with the top ten. Sequenced input: blood. This receptor was taken from a woman between 18 and 29 years old in good health. The chain combines TRBV9 with TRBJ2-3; TRBD2 is a possible D gene (5 bases). DNA for the CDR3: TGTGCCAGCAGCGGGCGACTAACGAGCACAGATACGCAGTATTTT. Amino acid sequence: CASSGRLTSTDTQYF.